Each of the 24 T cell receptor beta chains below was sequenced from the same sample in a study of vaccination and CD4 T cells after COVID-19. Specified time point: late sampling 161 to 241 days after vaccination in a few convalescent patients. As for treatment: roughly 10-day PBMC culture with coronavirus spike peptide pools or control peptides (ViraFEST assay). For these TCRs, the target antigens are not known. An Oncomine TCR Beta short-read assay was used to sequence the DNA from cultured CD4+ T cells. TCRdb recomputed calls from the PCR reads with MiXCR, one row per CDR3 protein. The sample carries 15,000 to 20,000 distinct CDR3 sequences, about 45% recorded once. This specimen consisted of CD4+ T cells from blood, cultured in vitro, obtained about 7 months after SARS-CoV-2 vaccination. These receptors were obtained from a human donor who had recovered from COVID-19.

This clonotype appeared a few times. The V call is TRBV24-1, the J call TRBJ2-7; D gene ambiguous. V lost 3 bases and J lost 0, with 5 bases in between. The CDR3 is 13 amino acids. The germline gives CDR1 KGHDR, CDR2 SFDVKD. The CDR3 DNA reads TGTGCCACCAGTGATCCCGTCTCCTACGAGCAGTACTTC. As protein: CATSDPVSYEQYF.

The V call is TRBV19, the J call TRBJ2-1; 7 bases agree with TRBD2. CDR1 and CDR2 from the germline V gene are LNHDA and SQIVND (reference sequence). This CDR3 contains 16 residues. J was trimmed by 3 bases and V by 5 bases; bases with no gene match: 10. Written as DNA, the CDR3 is TGTGCCAGTAGTCCCGGGAGGAGGTTGCTCTACAATGAGCAGTTCTTC. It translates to CASSPGRRLLYNEQFF.

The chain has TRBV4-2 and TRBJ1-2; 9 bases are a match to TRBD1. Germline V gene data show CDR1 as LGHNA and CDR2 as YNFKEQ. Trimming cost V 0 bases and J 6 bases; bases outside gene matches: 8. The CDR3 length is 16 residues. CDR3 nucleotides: TGTGCCAGCAGCCAAGATAGGACAGGGGTACTAAATGGCTACACCTTC. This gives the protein CASSQDRTGVLNGYTF.

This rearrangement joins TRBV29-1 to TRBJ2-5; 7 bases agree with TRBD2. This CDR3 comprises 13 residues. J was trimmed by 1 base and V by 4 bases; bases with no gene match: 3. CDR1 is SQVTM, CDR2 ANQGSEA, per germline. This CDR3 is CSVASGAQETQYF. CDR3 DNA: TGCAGCGTTGCCAGCGGGGCCCAAGAGACCCAGTACTTC.

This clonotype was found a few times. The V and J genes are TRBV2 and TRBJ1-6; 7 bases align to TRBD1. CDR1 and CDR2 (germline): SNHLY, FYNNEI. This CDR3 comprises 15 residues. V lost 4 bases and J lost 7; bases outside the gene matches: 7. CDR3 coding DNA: TGTGCCAGCAGTGCAACCGGGACAGTCAATTCACCCCTCCACTTT. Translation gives CASSATGTVNSPLHF.

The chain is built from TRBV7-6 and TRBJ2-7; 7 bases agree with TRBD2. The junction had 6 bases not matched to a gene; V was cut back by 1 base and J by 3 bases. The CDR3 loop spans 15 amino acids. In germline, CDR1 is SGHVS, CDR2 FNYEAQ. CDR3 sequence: CASSLETSPHYEQYF. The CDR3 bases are TGTGCCAGCAGCTTAGAGACTAGCCCTCACTACGAGCAGTACTTC.

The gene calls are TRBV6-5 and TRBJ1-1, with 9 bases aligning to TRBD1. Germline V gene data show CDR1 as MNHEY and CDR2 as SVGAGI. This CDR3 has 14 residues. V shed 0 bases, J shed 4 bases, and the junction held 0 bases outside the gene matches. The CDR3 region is CASSYSGQGTEAFF. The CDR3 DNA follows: TGTGCCAGCAGTTACTCGGGACAGGGCACTGAAGCTTTCTTT.

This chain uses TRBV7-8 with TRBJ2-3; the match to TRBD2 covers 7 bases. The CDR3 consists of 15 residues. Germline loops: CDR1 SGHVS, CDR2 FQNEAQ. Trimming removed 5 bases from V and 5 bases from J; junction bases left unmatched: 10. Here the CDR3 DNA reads TGTGCCAGCAGCCCCAATCAGCGGGGTGAAGATACGCAGTATTTT. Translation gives CASSPNQRGEDTQYF.

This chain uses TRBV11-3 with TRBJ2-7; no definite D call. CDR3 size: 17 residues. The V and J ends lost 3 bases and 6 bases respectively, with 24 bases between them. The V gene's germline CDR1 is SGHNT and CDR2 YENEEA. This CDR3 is CASSFRSSSVVSGEQYF. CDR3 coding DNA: TGTGCCAGCAGCTTTCGGAGTAGTTCAGTGGTCTCGGGCGAGCAGTACTTC.

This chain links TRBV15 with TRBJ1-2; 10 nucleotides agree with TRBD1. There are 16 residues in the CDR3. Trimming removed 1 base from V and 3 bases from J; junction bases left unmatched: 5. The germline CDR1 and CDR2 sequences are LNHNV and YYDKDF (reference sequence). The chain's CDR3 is CATSRGRDRGDYGYTF. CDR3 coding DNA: TGTGCCACCAGCAGAGGCCGGGACAGGGGCGACTATGGCTACACCTTC.

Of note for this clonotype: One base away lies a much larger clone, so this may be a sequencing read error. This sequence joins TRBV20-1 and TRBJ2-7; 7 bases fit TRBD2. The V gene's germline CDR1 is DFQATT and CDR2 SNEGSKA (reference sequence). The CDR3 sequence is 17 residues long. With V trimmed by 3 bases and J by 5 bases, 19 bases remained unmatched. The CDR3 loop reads CSARARMGGGSTHEQYF. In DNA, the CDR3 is TGCAGTGCTAGGGCCCGGATGGGAGGCGGGAGTACCCACGAGCAGTACTTC.

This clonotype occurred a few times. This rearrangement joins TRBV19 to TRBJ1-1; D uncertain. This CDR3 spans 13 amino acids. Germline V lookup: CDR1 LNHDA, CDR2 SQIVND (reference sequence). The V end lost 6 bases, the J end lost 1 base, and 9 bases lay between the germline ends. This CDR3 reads CASSVQRNTEAFF. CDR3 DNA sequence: TGTGCCAGTAGCGTACAGAGGAACACTGAAGCTTTCTTT.

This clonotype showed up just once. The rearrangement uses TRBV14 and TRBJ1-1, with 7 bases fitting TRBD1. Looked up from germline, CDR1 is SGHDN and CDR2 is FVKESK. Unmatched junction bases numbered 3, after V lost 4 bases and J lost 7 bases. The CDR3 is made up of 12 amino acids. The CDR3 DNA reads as TGTGCCAGCAGCCGCGACAGGGATGAAGCTTTCTTT. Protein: CASSRDRDEAFF.

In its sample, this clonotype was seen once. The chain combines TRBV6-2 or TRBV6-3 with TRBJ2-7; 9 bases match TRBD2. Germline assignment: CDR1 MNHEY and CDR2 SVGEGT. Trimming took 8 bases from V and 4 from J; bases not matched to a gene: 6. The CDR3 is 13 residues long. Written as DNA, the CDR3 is TGTGCCAGCCGGTCTAGCGGGGTTTACGAGCAGTACTTC. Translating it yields CASRSSGVYEQYF.

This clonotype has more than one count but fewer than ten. Written as DNA, the CDR3 is TGTGCCACCAGCAGATTTGATCAGCCCCAGCATTTT. This gives the protein CATSRFDQPQHF. The J gene is TRBJ1-5, the V gene TRBV15; D is ambiguous. V was clipped by 2 bases and J by 5 bases, with 4 bases between them. From germline, CDR1 is LNHNV and CDR2 YYDKDF (reference sequence). CDR3 length equals 12 residues.

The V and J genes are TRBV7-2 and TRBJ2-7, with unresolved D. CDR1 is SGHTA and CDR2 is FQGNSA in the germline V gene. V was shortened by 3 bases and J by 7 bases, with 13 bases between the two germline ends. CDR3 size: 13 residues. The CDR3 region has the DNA TGTGCCAGCAGCTTGGCTGGGGATGGGGAGCAGTACTTC. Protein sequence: CASSLAGDGEQYF. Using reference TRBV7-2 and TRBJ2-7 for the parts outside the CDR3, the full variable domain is GAGVSQSPSNKVTEKGKDVELRCDPISGHTALYWYRQSLGQGLEFLIYFQGNSAPDKSGLPSDRFSAERTGGSVSTLTIQRTQQEDSAVYLCASSLAGDGEQYFGPGTRLTVT.

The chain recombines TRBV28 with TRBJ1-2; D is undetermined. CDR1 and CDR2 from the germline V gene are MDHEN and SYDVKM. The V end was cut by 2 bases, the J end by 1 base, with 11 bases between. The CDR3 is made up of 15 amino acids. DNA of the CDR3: TGTGCCAGCAGTTTAGATCTACAGCTTAACTATGGCTACACCTTC. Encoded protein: CASSLDLQLNYGYTF.

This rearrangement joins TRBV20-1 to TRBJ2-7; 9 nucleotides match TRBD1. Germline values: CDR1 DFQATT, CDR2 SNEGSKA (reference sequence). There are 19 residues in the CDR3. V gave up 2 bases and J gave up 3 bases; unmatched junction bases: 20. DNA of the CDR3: TGCAGTGCTAGACCTACACCGGGACAGGGTCGGATATTAGGCTACGAGCAGTACTTC. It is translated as CSARPTPGQGRILGYEQYF.

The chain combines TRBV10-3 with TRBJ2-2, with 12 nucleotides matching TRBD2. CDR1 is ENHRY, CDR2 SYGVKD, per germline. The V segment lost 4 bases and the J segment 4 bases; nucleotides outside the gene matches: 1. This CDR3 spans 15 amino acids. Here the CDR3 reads CAISVGLAGTGELFF. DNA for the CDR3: TGTGCCATCAGTGTGGGACTAGCGGGCACCGGGGAGCTGTTTTTT.

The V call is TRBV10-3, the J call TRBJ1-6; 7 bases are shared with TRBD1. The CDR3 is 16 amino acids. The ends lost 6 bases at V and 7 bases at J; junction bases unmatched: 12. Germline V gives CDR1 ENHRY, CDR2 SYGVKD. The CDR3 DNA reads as TGTGCCATCAGCGGCCCAACCGGGACAGAAAATTCACCCCTCCACTTT. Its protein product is CAISGPTGTENSPLHF.

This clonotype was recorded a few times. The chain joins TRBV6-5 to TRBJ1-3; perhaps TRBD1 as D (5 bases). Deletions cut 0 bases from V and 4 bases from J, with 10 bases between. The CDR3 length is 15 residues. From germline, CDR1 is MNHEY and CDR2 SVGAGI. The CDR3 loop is CASSYSGTGGNTIYF. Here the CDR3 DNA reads TGTGCCAGCAGTTACTCGGGGACGGGAGGAAACACCATATATTTT.

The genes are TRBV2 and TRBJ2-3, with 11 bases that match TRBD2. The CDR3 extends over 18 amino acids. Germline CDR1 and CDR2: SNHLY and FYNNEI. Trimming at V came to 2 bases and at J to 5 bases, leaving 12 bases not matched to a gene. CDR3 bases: TGTGCCAGCAGTGAACAAGCCGGTATAGCGGGGGGGGTAGATACGCAGTATTTT. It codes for CASSEQAGIAGGVDTQYF.

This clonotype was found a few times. The CDR3 reads CASSLQGMANTGELFF. CDR3 bases: TGTGCCAGCAGCTTACAGGGGATGGCGAACACCGGGGAGCTGTTTTTT. The chain couples TRBV7-3 to TRBJ2-2; TRBD1 is a possible D gene (6 bases). Germline V gene lookup returns CDR1 SGHTA and CDR2 FQGTGA. Deletions cut 2 bases from V and 0 bases from J, with 10 bases between. The CDR3 loop spans 16 amino acids.

The CDR3 region is CAAWGEYTIYF. CDR3 nucleotide sequence: TGTGCCGCGTGGGGAGAATACACCATATATTTT. J is TRBJ1-3 and V is TRBV19; D unresolved. V was cut by 11 bases and J by 8 bases, with 13 bases left in between. Looked up from germline, CDR1 is LNHDA and CDR2 is SQIVND (reference sequence). CDR3 size: 11 residues.